These 14 T cell receptor beta chains originate from one sample sequenced in a study of T-cell memory formation after mild COVID-19. TCRdb used MiXCR to reprocess the 5' RACE reads, holding one entry per CDR3 protein. The sample consists of approximately 500,000 distinct CDR3 sequences, 20% to 30% of them appearing once. Sample: PBMCs or a T cell subset sorted from them (not recorded which). The receptors here all came from an adult woman who had mild COVID-19 (a few samples of this study predate the infection). Cell type and time point are not known.

The chain has TRBV5-6 and TRBJ1-2, with D perhaps TRBD1 (5 bases). CDR1 is SGHDT and CDR2 is YYEEEE in the germline V gene. The CDR3 loop spans 14 amino acids. The V and J ends lost 1 base and 6 bases respectively, with 13 bases between them. The CDR3 here is CASSLLEGRDGYTF. CDR3 DNA: TGTGCCAGCAGCTTGTTGGAGGGGAGGGATGGCTACACCTTC.

This clonotype came up many times. This chain connects TRBV5-1 to TRBJ2-3; the D is unclear. Germline loops: CDR1 SGHRS, CDR2 YFSETQ. The V end lost 0 bases, the J end lost 6 bases, and 5 bases lay between the germline ends. This CDR3 contains 12 residues. The CDR3 region is CASSLGVDTQYF. Written as DNA, the CDR3 is TGCGCCAGCAGCTTGGGGGTGGATACGCAGTATTTT.

In this sample, this clonotype turned up a few times. This chain uses TRBV6-5 with TRBJ2-7; maybe TRBD1 (6 bases). This CDR3 comprises 14 residues. Trimming removed 6 bases from V and 2 bases from J, with 14 bases in between. Per the germline V gene, CDR1 is MNHEY and CDR2 is SVGAGI. The CDR3 region is CASSTRGVAYEQYF. Written as DNA, the CDR3 is TGTGCCAGCAGCACCAGGGGTGTCGCCTACGAGCAGTACTTC.

Only a few counts were recorded for this clonotype. The J gene is TRBJ1-2, the V gene TRBV5-1; D ambiguous. The germline V gene encodes CDR1 SGHRS and CDR2 YFSETQ. V gave up 0 bases and J gave up 1 base, with 4 bases separating them. This CDR3 has 13 residues. The DNA of the CDR3 is TGCGCCAGCAGCTTGGGTGATAACTATGGCTACACCTTC. Encoded protein: CASSLGDNYGYTF. The full variable domain, rest sourced from reference TRBV5-1 and TRBJ1-2, is KAGVTQTPRYLIKTRGQQVTLSCSPISGHRSVSWYQQTPGQGLQFLFEYFSETQRNKGNFPGRFSGRQFSNSRSEMNVSTLELGDSALYLCASSLGDNYGYTFGSGTRLTVV.

The CDR3, as DNA: TGCAGTATAGGAGGGGCCATGGGCCTCACTGCCCTCACAGATACGCAGTATTTT. The encoded protein is CSIGGAMGLTALTDTQYF. This rearrangement joins TRBV20-1 to TRBJ2-3; D is perhaps TRBD2 (6 bases). Germline CDR1 and CDR2: DFQATT and SNEGSKA (reference sequence). V was pared by 8 bases and J by 2 bases, with 29 bases between. The CDR3 sequence is 18 residues long.

This clonotype was seen only a few times. This sequence joins TRBV9 and TRBJ2-2, with TRBD1 as a possible D gene (6 bases). Germline V gene lookup returns CDR1 SGDLS and CDR2 YYNGEE. The CDR3 runs to 17 residues. Deletions cut 3 bases from V and 0 bases from J, with 15 bases between. The CDR3 loop is CASSGSKGVANTGELFF. Here the CDR3 DNA reads TGTGCCAGCAGCGGAAGTAAGGGGGTCGCGAACACCGGGGAGCTGTTTTTT.

This clonotype was recorded a few times. The chain employs TRBV5-1 and TRBJ2-1; D is perhaps TRBD1 or TRBD2 (5 bases each). CDR1 is SGHRS and CDR2 is YFSETQ in the germline V gene. Trimming took off 3 bases at V and 6 bases at J, with 16 bases between the two ends. The CDR3 has 15 amino acids. In DNA, the CDR3 is TGCGCCAGCAGCTCGGCCCGGACGGGGACCAATGAGCAGTTCTTC. Encoded protein: CASSSARTGTNEQFF.

This clonotype was counted at least ten times. This rearrangement joins TRBV3-1 to TRBJ2-2; D may correspond to TRBD1 or TRBD2 (5 bases each). CDR3 size: 15 residues. V gave up 5 bases and J gave up 1 base, with 11 bases separating them. Germline CDR1 is LGHDT and CDR2 is YNNKEL (reference sequence). The CDR3 here is CASSTGTENTGELFF. In DNA, the CDR3 is TGTGCCAGCAGCACCGGGACGGAGAACACCGGGGAGCTGTTTTTT.

This chain joins TRBV20-1 and TRBJ2-1; D is unresolved. This CDR3 is built from 13 residues. The V gene's germline CDR1 is DFQATT and CDR2 SNEGSKA (reference sequence). The V gene lost 0 bases and the J gene lost 15 bases, with 18 bases spanning the gap. The DNA of the CDR3 is TGCAGTGCTAGAGATCGTGCCTATCGTTCGGGGTTCTTC. Translation: CSARDRAYRSGFF.

This clonotype was observed a handful of times. V is TRBV7-9 and J is TRBJ2-1, with D unresolved. From germline, CDR1 is SEHNR and CDR2 FQNEAQ (reference sequence). The V and J ends lost 4 bases and 8 bases respectively, with 9 bases between them. The CDR3 runs 12 residues. The CDR3 is CASSSPVYEQFF. Written as DNA, the CDR3 is TGTGCCAGCAGCTCCCCGGTGTATGAGCAGTTCTTC.

In this sample, this clonotype turned up a few times. This chain connects TRBV5-6 to TRBJ2-1, with 7 bases that match TRBD1. This CDR3 has 16 amino acids. CDR1 and CDR2 from the germline V gene are SGHDT and YYEEEE. V dropped 0 bases and J dropped 4; count of bases not matched to a gene: 7. CDR3 nucleotide sequence: TGTGCCAGCAGCTTGGAGACAGGGATGACGTACAATGAGCAGTTCTTC. As protein: CASSLETGMTYNEQFF. Full variable domain (rest looked up from reference TRBV5-6 and TRBJ2-1): DAGVTQSPTHLIKTRGQQVTLRCSPKSGHDTVSWYQQALGQGPQFIFQYYEEEERQRGNFPDRFSGHQFPNYSSELNVNALLLGDSALYLCASSLETGMTYNEQFFGPGTRLTVL.

The rearrangement joins TRBV11-2 to TRBJ1-1; D unresolved. V lost 5 bases, J lost 5 bases, and 15 bases lay in between. Looked up from germline, CDR1 is SGHAT and CDR2 is FQNNGV. This CDR3 spans 14 amino acids. The CDR3 sequence is CASSAATRGTEAFF. As DNA, the CDR3 is TGTGCCAGCAGCGCCGCCACGAGAGGGACTGAAGCTTTCTTT.

V usage is TRBV20-1 and J usage is TRBJ1-2; weak D call: TRBD1 (6 bases). The CDR3 consists of 13 residues. The V gene's germline CDR1 is DFQATT and CDR2 SNEGSKA (reference sequence). V was pared by 7 bases and J by 4 bases, with 16 bases between. The CDR3 loop is CSGSRGPGYGYTF. The CDR3 nucleotides are TGCAGTGGCTCGCGGGGGCCTGGCTATGGCTACACCTTC.

This clonotype has just a few counts. The rearrangement links TRBV2 to TRBJ2-3; D uncertain. Trimming left V 3 bases short and J 2 bases short, with 6 bases between. The length of the CDR3 is 13 residues. Germline assignment: CDR1 SNHLY and CDR2 FYNNEI. CDR3: CASSDTFTDTQYF. In DNA form, the CDR3 reads TGTGCCAGCAGTGACACTTTCACAGATACGCAGTATTTT.